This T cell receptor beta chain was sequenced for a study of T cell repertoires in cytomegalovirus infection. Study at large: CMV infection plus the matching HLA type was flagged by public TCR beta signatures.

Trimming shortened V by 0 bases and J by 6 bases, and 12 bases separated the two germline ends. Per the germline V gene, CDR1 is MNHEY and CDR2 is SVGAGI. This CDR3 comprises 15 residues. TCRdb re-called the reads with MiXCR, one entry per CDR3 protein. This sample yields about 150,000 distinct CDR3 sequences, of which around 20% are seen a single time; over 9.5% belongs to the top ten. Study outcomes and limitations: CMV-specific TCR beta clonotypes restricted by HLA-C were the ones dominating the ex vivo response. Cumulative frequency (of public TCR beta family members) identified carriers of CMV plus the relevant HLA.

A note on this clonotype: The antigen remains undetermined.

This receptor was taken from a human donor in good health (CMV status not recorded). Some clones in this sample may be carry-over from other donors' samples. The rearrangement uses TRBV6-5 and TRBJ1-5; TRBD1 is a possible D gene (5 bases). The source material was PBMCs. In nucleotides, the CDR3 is TGTGCCAGCAGTTACTCGAGGCAGGGAGGTCAGCCCCAGCATTTT. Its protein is CASSYSRQGGQPQHF.